The T cell receptor (beta chain) under discussion was sequenced for a study of shared clonotypes between healthy human individuals (dated by TCRdb to between 2020 and 2021). Study-wide context: The cohort comprised a couple of women and a few men aged 18 to 49 years. Per donor, three plates each were used for CD4 naive and CD4 memory, two for CD8 naive, and one for CD8 memory. The study deeply sequenced blood TCR repertoires of five healthy adults to estimate repertoire size and the extent of clonotype sharing between individuals. Libraries were prepared and TCR repertoires were sequenced by different laboratories using diverse techniques, in order to increase sequencing depth and limit assay-specific biases. Between about 0.8 and 8.9 billion PBMCs per donor were obtained by leukapheresis.

The CDR3, cysteine through phenylalanine, is 14 amino acids long. Kept here is only the CDR3 DNA, which spans 42 bases and is read in frame from base 1. V and J are truncated by 5 bases and 0 bases respectively, leaving an intervening sequence of 11 bases. Sequences SGHTA (CDR1) and FQGNSA (CDR2) are obtained from the germline V gene. The donors were healthy, HIV-negative adults with no recently reported acute infections or vaccinations. Every donor was a Caucasian adult living in Nashville, Tennessee, USA. CD4+ T cells were enriched by magnetic negative selection, after which naive cells were positively selected on CD45RA and the negative fraction was taken as the memory subset. After blood collection by leukapheresis, PBMCs were isolated using Ficoll-Histopaque density gradient centrifugation and then cryopreserved in the vapor phase of liquid nitrogen. Analytical flow cytometry was used to check the purity and quantity of every magnetically sorted T cell population. Each sorted fraction had its genomic DNA isolated and then quantified by UV absorbance on a Nanodrop 2000c.

The study at large found these results: Pairwise subsampling indicated that sequencing depth was expected to affect the degree of clonotype sharing among donors. Because the study included a small number of donors, the genetic and exposure-history diversity represented was limited. Compared with non-shared clonotypes, the clonotypes found in all four sorted-subset donors had higher generation probabilities. Approximately 5% of naive CD4, more than 3% of naive CD8, approximately 2.2% of memory CD4, and 0.4% of memory CD8 clonotypes were shared across a few donors. Naive subsets generally had larger estimated clonotype richness than memory subsets. Rarefaction of sorted-subset datasets indicated incomplete sequencing despite the large sequencing depth. Sampling was limited to blood, and TCR repertoires in tissue likely differ from TCR repertoires in blood.

Using the deep immunoSEQ assay, multiplex PCR amplified TCR CDR3 regions from genomic DNA. Extracted genomic DNA from each cell subset was spread evenly across all wells of several immunoSEQ 96-well plates, with each plate serving as a replicate. For sorted subsets, each replicate PCR was loaded with approximately 200 ng genomic DNA, equivalent to approximately 33,000 T cell genomes. Purified libraries were measured with a Qubit 3.0 fluorometer, size-checked on a Bioanalyzer 2100, and measured again with the KAPA Library Quantification kit. Each immunoSEQ 96-well plate was sequenced on its own single-read 150-cycle Illumina NextSeq 550 flow cell. The paper's processing steps were these. Because only junctional sequences without quality scores were contained in the immunoSEQ output, filtering matching that applied to full-length reads could not be performed. Sequences were annotated with PyIR, a Python wrapper for IgBLAST v1.9, using IMGT germline references to assign V/J genes and CDR3. Reads were filtered out if the reads had weak V/J assignments (E-value above 1e-6), no CDR3, stop codons, out-of-frame junctions, or ambiguous translated residues. V3J clonotypes were defined as sequences sharing the same inferred V gene, J gene, and CDR3 amino acid sequence. To compute the percentage overlap between repertoires, the number of shared unique clonotypes was divided by the size of the smaller repertoire. Three approaches were used to assess repertoire richness: RTK rarefaction, the Chao1 estimator, and Recon v2.1 estimates of unobserved clonotypes. Generation probabilities were computed with OLGA for all TCRbeta clonotypes obtained by the gDNA method from several donors. The source is immuneACCESS, and TCRdb retained only in-frame sequences with V and J called. Part of the clones is not carried over; for the studies checked, unresolved V genes explain less than half of this, and the remainder is unexplained. The V and J calls and the clone size are those of that table, but D and trimming were determined from the DNA. In all, the sample holds roughly 1,100,000 clones, and about 74% of those were seen once. Around 1.4% of the sample comes from the top ten.

A note on this clone: Its specific antigen is unknown. No base-level quality is on record; no much larger clone is a single base apart. This CDR3 is also generated by other DNA sequences in the sample.

This chain joins TRBV7-2 to TRBJ2-7; matching of 5 bases hints at TRBD1 as the D gene. The source material was memory CD4+ T cells sorted from blood. The cell subset or site label, read with the paper, signifies: CD45RA-negative fraction. The TCR comes from a man aged 18-30 years in good health. The CDR3 region has the sequence CASSPRGSSYEQYF. Here is the DNA: TGTGCCAGCAGCCCTAGGGGCAGCTCCTACGAGCAGTACTTC.